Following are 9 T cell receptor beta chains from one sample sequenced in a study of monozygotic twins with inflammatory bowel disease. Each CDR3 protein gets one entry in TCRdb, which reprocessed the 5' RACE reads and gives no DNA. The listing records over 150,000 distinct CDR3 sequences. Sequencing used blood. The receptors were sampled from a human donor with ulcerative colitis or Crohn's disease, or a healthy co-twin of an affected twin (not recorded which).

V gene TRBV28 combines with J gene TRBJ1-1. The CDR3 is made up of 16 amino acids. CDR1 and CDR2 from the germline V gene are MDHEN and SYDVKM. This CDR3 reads CASSLGCLCIRTEAFF. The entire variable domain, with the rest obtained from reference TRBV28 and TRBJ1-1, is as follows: DVKVTQSSRYLVKRTGEKVFLECVQDMDHENMFWYRQDPGLGLRLIYFSYDVKMKEKGDIPEGYSVSREKKERFSLILESASTNQTSMYLCASSLGCLCIRTEAFFGQGTRLTVV.

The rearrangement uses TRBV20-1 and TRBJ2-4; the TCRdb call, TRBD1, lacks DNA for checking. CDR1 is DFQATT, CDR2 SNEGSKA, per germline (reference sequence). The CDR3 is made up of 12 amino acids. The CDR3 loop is CSALGGVDIQYF.

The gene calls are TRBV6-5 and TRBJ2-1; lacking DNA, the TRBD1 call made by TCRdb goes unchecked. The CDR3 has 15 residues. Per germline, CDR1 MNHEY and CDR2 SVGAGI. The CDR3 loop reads CASSWDRETYNEQFF.

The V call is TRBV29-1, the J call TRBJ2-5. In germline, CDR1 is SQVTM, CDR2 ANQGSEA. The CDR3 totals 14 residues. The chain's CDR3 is CSVLVTRYQETQYF.

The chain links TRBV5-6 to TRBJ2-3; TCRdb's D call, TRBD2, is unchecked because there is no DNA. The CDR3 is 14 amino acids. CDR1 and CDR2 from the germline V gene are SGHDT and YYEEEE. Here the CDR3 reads CASSLGLLVDTQYF.

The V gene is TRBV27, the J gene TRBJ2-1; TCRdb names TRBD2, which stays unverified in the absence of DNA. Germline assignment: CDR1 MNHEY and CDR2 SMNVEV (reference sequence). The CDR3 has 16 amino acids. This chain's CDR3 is CASSLMDGGAYNEQFF.

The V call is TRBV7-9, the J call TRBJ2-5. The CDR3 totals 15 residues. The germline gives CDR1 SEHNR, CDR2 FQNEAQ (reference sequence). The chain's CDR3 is CASSPDWTEEETQYF.

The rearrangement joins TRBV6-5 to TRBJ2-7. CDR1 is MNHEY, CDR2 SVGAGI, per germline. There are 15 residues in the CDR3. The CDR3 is CASSYSVTAPYEQYF.

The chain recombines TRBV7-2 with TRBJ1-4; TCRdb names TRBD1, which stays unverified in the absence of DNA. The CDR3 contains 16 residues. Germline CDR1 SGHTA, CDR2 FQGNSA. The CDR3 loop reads CASSPDRDATNEKLFF.